This T cell receptor beta chain was observed in a study of identical twins. The CDR3 extends over 11 amino acids. CDR1 and CDR2 (germline): SGHTA, FQGTGA. V dropped 8 bases and J dropped 6 bases, with 11 bases sitting between them. Template switching, a step in the protocol, added a universal primer site, and cDNA carried unique molecular identifiers. TCRdb re-derived calls from the 5' RACE reads in MiXCR, one entry per CDR3 protein. In the table there are approximately 620,000 distinct CDR3 sequences, 8.6% of which are singletons. The sample was also linked to a second study, of yellow fever vaccine responses in identical twins.

The TCR comes from a woman aged 18-29 years in good health. Sequencing was done on a sample of PBMCs. The V gene is TRBV7-3, the J gene TRBJ2-7, with D perhaps TRBD2 (5 bases). Written as DNA, the CDR3 is TGTGCCAGCGGAGAGGGCGTCGAGCAGTACTTC. This codes for CASGEGVEQYF.